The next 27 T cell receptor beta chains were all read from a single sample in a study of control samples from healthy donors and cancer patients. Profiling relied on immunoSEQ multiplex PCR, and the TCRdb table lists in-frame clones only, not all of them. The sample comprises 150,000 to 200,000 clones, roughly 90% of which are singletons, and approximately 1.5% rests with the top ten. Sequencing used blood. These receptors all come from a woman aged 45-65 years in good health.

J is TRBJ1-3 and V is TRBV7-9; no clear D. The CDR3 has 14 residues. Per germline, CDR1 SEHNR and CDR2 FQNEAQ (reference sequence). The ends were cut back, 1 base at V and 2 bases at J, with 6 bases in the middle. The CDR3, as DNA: TGTGCCAGCAGCTTAGAGTCAGCTGGAAACACCATATATTTT. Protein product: CASSLESAGNTIYF.

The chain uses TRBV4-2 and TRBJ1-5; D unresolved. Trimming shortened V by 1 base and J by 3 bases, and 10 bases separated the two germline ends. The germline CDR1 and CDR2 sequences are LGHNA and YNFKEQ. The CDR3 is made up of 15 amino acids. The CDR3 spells CASSQGMGNNQPQHF. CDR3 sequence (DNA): TGTGCCAGCAGCCAAGGGATGGGCAACAATCAGCCCCAGCATTTT.

CDR3 protein: CASSERGGHEQFF. The CDR3 DNA sequence: TGTGCCAGCAGCGAACGAGGGGGTCATGAGCAGTTCTTC. The chain joins TRBV3-1 (or the pseudogene TRBV3-2) to TRBJ2-1; D might be TRBD1 (6 bases). CDR1 LGHDT and CDR2 YNNKEL come from the germline V gene (reference sequence). The CDR3 sequence is 13 residues long. V shed 5 bases and J shed 8 bases, with 13 bases lying between them.

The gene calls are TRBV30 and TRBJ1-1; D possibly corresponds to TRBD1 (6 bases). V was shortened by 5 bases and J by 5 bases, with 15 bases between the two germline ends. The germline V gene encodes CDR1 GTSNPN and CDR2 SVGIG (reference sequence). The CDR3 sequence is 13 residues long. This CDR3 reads CAWGREGGTEAFF. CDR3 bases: TGTGCCTGGGGCCGGGAAGGGGGAACTGAAGCTTTCTTT.

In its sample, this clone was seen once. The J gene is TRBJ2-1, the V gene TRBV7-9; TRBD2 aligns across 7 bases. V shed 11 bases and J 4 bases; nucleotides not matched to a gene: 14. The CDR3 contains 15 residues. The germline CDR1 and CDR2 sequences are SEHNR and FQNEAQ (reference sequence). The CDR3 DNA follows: TGTGCCGGCGGGGGAGGGCCCCCACAATACAATGAGCAGTTCTTC. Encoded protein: CAGGGGPPQYNEQFF.

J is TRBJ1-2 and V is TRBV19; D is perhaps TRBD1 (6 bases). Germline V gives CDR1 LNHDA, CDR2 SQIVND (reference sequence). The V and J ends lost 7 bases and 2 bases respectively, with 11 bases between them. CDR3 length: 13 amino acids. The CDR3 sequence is CASNREYNYGYTF. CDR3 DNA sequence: TGTGCCAGTAACAGGGAGTACAACTATGGCTACACCTTC. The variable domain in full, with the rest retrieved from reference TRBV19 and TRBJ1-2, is DGGITQSPKYLFRKEGQNVTLSCEQNLNHDAMYWYRQDPGQGLRLIYYSQIVNDFQKGDIAEGYSVSREKKESFPLTVTSAQKNPTAFYLCASNREYNYGYTFGSGTRLTVV.

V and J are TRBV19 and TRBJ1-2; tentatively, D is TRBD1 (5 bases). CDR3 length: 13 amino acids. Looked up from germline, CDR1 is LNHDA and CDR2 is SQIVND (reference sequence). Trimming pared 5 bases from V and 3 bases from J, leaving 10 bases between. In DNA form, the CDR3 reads TGTGCCAGTAGTCTCGGGGGTTACTATGGCTACACCTTC. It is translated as CASSLGGYYGYTF.

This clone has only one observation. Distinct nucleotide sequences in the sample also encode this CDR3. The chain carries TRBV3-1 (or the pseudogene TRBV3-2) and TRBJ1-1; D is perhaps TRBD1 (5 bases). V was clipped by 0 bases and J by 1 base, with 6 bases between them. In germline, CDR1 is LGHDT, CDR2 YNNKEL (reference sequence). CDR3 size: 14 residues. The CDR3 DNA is TGTGCCAGCAGCCAAGACCAGGGGAACACTGAAGCTTTCTTT. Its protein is CASSQDQGNTEAFF.

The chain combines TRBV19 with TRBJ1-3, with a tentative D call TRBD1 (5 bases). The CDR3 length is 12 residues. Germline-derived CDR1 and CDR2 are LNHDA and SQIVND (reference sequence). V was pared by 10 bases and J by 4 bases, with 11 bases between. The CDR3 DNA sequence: TGTGCCACTAGGGGTCCGGGAAACACCATATATTTT. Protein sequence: CATRGPGNTIYF.

The CDR3 DNA reads TGTGCCAGCAGCTCCACTACAGGGGGCAGCTATGGCTACACCTTC. Its protein is CASSSTTGGSYGYTF. The chain has TRBV5-4 and TRBJ1-2; 9 bases map to TRBD1. Trimming at V came to 3 bases and at J to 4 bases, leaving 7 bases not matched to a gene. The CDR3 is made up of 15 amino acids. CDR1 and CDR2 (germline): SGHNT, YYREEE (reference sequence).

The CDR3 is CASSFAGSAETQYF. CDR3 nucleotides: TGTGCCAGCAGTTTCGCAGGGTCGGCCGAGACCCAGTACTTC. The gene calls are TRBV27 and TRBJ2-5; possible D gene TRBD1, 5 bases. Germline V gene data show CDR1 as MNHEY and CDR2 as SMNVEV (reference sequence). The CDR3 spans 14 residues. The ends were cut back, 3 bases at V and 5 bases at J, with 13 bases in the middle.

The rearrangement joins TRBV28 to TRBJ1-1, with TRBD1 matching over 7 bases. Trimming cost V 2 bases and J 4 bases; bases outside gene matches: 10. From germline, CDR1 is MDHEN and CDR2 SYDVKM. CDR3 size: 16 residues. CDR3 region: CASSLTRGAGGTEAFF. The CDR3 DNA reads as TGTGCCAGCAGTTTAACCCGAGGCGCAGGGGGCACTGAAGCTTTCTTT.

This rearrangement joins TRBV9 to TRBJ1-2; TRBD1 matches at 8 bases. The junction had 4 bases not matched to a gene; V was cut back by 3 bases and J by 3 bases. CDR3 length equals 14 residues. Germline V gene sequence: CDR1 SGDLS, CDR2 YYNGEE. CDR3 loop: CASSGGQGDYGYTF. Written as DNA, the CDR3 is TGTGCCAGCAGCGGAGGACAGGGTGACTATGGCTACACCTTC. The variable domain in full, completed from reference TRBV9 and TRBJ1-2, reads DSGVTQTPKHLITATGQRVTLRCSPRSGDLSVYWYQQSLDQGLQFLIQYYNGEERAKGNILERFSAQQFPDLHSELNLSSLELGDSALYFCASSGGQGDYGYTFGSGTRLTVV.

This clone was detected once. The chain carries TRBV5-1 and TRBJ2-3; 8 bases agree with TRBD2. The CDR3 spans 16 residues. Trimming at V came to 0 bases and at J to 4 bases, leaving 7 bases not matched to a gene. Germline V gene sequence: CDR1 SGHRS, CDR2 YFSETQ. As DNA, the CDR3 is TGCGCCAGCAGCTTGGGCTCTGCGGGAGGATCAGATACGCAGTATTTT. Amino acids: CASSLGSAGGSDTQYF.

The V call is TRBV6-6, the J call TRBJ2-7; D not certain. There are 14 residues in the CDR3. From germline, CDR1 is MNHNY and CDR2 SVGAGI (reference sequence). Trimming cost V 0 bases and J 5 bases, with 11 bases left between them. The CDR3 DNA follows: TGTGCCAGCAGTTACTCAGGTACTGTCCACGAGCAGTACTTC. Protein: CASSYSGTVHEQYF.

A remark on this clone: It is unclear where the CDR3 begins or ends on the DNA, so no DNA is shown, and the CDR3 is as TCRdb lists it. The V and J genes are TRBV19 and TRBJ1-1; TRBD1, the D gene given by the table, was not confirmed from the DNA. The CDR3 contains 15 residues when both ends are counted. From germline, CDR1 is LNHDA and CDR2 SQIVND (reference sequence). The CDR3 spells CASTSVRGPGTEAFF.

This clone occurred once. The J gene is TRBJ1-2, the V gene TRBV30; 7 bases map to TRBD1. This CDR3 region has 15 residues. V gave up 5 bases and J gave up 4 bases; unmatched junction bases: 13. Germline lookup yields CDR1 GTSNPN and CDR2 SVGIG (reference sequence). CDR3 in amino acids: CAWGTATNGGYGYTF. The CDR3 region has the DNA TGTGCCTGGGGGACAGCCACCAACGGGGGCTATGGCTACACCTTC.

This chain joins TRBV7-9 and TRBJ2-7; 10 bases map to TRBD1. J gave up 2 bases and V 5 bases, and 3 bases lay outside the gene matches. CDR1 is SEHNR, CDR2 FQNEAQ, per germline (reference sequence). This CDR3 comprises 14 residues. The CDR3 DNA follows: TGTGCCAGCAGCATTGGACAGGGGGCCTACGAGCAGTACTTC. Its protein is CASSIGQGAYEQYF.

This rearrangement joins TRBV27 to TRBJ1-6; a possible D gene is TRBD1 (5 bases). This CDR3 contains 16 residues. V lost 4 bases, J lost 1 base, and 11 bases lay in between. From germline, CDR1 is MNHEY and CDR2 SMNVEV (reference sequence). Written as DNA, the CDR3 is TGTGCCAGCAGTTCGGGGGTCTGGTCCTATAATTCACCCCTCCACTTT. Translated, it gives CASSSGVWSYNSPLHF.

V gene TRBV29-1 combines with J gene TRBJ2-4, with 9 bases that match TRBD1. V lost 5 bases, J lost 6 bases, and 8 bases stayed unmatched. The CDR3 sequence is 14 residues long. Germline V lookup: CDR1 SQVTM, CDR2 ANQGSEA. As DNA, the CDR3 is TGCAGCGTTACTCCGGGACAGGGCGGAAACATTCAGTACTTC. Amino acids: CSVTPGQGGNIQYF.

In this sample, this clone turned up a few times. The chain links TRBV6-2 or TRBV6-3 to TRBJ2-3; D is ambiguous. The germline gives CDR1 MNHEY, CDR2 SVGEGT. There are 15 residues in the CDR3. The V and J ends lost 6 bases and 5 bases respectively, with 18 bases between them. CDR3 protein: CASSPRGLRLDTQYF. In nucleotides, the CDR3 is TGTGCCAGCAGCCCTAGAGGCTTAAGGCTAGATACGCAGTATTTT.

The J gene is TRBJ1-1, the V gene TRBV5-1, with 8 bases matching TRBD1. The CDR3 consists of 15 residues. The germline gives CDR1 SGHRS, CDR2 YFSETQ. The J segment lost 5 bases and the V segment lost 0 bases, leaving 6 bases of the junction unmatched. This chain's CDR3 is CASSLVQGGRTEAFF. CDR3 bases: TGCGCCAGCAGCTTGGTACAGGGGGGGAGAACTGAAGCTTTCTTT.

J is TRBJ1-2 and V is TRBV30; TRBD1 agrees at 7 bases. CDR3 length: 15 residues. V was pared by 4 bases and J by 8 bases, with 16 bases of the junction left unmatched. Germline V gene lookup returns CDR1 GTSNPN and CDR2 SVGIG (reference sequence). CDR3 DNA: TGTGCCTGGAAAATGAAGGACAGGTGGGAAAAAGGCTACACCTTC. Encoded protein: CAWKMKDRWEKGYTF.

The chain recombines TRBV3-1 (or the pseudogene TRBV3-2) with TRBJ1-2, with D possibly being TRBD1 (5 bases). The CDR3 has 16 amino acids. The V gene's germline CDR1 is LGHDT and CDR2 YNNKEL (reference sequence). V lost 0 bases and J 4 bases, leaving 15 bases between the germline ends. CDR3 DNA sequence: TGTGCCAGCAGCCAAGATTTCCAGGGAGGATTCTATGGCTACACCTTC. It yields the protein CASSQDFQGGFYGYTF.

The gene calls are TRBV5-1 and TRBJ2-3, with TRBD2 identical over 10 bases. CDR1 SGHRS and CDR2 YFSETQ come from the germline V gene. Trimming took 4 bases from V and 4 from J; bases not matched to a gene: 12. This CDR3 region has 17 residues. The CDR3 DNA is TGCGCCAGCAGCAACCCCCGACTAAGCGGGGGGGCAGATACGCAGTATTTT. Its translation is CASSNPRLSGGADTQYF. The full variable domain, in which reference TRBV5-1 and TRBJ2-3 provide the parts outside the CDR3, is KAGVTQTPRYLIKTRGQQVTLSCSPISGHRSVSWYQQTPGQGLQFLFEYFSETQRNKGNFPGRFSGRQFSNSRSEMNVSTLELGDSALYLCASSNPRLSGGADTQYFGPGTRLTVL.

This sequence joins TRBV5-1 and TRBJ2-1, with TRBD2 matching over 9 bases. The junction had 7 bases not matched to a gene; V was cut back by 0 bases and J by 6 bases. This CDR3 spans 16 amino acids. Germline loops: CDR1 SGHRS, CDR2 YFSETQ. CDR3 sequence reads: CASSLASSGNSNEQFF. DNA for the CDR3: TGCGCCAGCAGCTTGGCCTCTAGCGGGAATTCCAATGAGCAGTTCTTC.

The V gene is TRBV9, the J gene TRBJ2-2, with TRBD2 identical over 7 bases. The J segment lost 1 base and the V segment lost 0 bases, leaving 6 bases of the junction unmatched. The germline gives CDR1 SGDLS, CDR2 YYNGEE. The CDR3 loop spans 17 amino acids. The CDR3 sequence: CASSVGPGGLNTGELFF. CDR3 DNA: TGTGCCAGCAGCGTAGGGCCGGGAGGTCTGAACACCGGGGAGCTGTTTTTT.